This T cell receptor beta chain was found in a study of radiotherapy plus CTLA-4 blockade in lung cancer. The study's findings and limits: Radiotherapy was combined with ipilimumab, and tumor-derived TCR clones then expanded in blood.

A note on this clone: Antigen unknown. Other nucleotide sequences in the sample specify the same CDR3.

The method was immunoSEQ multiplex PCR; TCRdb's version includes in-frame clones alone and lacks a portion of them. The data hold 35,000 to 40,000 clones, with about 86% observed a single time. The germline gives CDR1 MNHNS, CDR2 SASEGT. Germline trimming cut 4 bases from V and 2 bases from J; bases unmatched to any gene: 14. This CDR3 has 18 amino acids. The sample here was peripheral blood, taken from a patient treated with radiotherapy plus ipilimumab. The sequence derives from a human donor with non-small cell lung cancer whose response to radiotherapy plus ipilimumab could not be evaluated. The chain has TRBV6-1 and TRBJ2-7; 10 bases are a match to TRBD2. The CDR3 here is CASSGRGSGGAGAYEQYF. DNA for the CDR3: TGTGCCAGCAGTGGACGTGGGAGCGGGGGGGCGGGCGCCTACGAGCAGTACTTC.